A single sample is the source of the 31 T cell receptor beta chains below, sequenced in a study of T cell clonality in common variable immunodeficiency. Sequencing used immunoSEQ multiplex PCR; TCRdb keeps in-frame clones, though not all of them. The repertoire shows 35,000 to 50,000 clones, none seen only once; the top ten take roughly 1.4%. The specimen sequenced was peripheral blood mononuclear cells. These receptors originate from a person aged 18 to 70 in good health.

This clone has ten or more counts. The DNA read from the CDR3 is TGTGCCAGCAGCGCAGGGACTAGAGGTACTGAG. Translation: CASSAGTRGTE. The CDR3 reads in full as CASSAGTRGTEQFF. The V call is TRBV9, the J call TRBJ2-1; 8 bases agree with TRBD2. The read finishes 3 residues shy of the CDR3 end, and the germline J gene is used to complete it. The CDR3 sequence is 14 residues long. V trimming: 3 bases; J trimming: 9 bases; junction bases outside the gene matches: 8. Germline V CDR1 and CDR2: SGDLS, YYNGEE.

Many counts were recorded for this clone. Read coverage stops 3 residues before the CDR3 terminus; the germline J gene supplies the remainder. The rearrangement links TRBV28 to TRBJ2-6; 10 positions agree with TRBD1. V shed 6 bases and J 5 bases; nucleotides not matched to a gene: 10. This CDR3 region has 17 residues. CDR1 and CDR2 (germline): MDHEN, SYDVKM. The CDR3 loop is CASRNRDRGSWANVLTF. CDR3 bases read: TGTGCCAGCAGGAACCGGGACAGGGGATCGTGGGCCAACGTC.

About this clone itself: The read terminates 3 residues ahead of where the CDR3 ends, so the germline J gene completes it. The chain combines TRBV11-2 with TRBJ2-3; 7 bases are a match to TRBD1. The length of the CDR3 is 13 residues. Germline V gene data show CDR1 as SGHAT and CDR2 as FQNNGV. The CDR3 spells CASSRGQQETQYF. CDR3 DNA (partial): TGTGCCAGCAGCCGGGGACAGCAAGAGACG.

The table lists this clone with many counts. The CDR3 end is not reached by the read, which stops 3 residues before it; the germline J gene fills it in. The chain joins TRBV30 to TRBJ2-2; TRBD2 matches 7 bases. The V and J ends lost 0 bases and 7 bases, in that order; junction bases with no gene match: 14. CDR1 and CDR2 from the germline V gene are GTSNPN and SVGIG (reference sequence). The CDR3 totals 17 residues. CDR3: CAWSVLGMRGGIGELFF. CDR3 bases read: TGTGCCTGGAGTGTACTGGGGATGAGGGGAGGGATCGGGGAG.

This clone was seen many times. The CDR3 end lies 3 residues beyond the end of the read and is filled in from the germline J gene. The chain carries TRBV5-4 and TRBJ2-7, with D tentatively TRBD1 (5 bases). Trimming took off 4 bases at V and 6 bases at J, with 20 bases between the two ends. CDR1 and CDR2 from the germline V gene are SGHNT and YYREEE (reference sequence). CDR3 length equals 15 residues. CDR3 bases read: TGTGCCAGCAGCAAAGGAGTGGGGAATCAGGGCGAG. Translating gives CASSKGVGNQGE. The full-length CDR3 reads as CASSKGVGNQGEQYF.

A remark on this clone: With the read ending 3 residues before the CDR3 end, the germline J gene is used to fill in that end. The chain carries TRBV5-4 and TRBJ2-5, with a tentative D call TRBD1 (5 bases). Per germline, CDR1 SGHNT and CDR2 YYREEE (reference sequence). The CDR3 contains 14 residues. V was trimmed by 1 base and J by 3 bases, leaving 10 bases between them. The CDR3: CASSLRGNEETQYF. The CDR3 DNA, read in part, is TGTGCCAGCAGCTTGAGGGGTAACGAAGAGACC.

This clone came up a few times. The CDR3 is cut off 3 residues early in the read; its end comes from the germline J gene. The rearrangement joins TRBV18 to TRBJ1-2; TRBD1 matches 9 bases. The V gene end was trimmed by 3 bases and the J gene end by 6 bases; junction bases not matched to a gene: 11. This CDR3 has 16 amino acids. Germline CDR1 is KGHSH and CDR2 is LQKENI. Incomplete CDR3 DNA: TGTGCCAGCTCACCGTTACAGGGGGCTGGGATGGATGGC. Protein: CASSPLQGAGMDG. The entire CDR3 is CASSPLQGAGMDGYTF. Based on the CDR3 plus reference TRBV18 and TRBJ1-2, the full variable domain is NAGVMQNPRHLVRRRGQEARLRCSPMKGHSHVYWYRQLPEEGLKFMVYLQKENIIDESGMPKERFSAEFPKEGPSILRIQQVVRGDSAAYFCASSPLQGAGMDGYTFGSGTRLTVV.

Note on this clone: The observed sequence ends 3 residues before the CDR3 terminus, with the missing tail filled in from the germline J gene. The chain couples TRBV18 to TRBJ1-1, with D hard to call. Germline V gene lookup returns CDR1 KGHSH and CDR2 LQKENI. Trimming pared 6 bases from V and 0 bases from J, leaving 11 bases between. CDR3 length: 14 residues. CDR3 bases read: TGTGCCAGCTCTATTCAGGATGTGAACACTGAA. It yields the protein CASSIQDVNTE. The CDR3 as a whole reads CASSIQDVNTEAFF.

In its sample, this clone was seen many times. The CDR3 is cut off 3 residues early in the read; its end comes from the germline J gene. The chain is built from TRBV5-1 and TRBJ2-7; possibly TRBD2 for D (7 bases). Germline V gene data show CDR1 as SGHRS and CDR2 as YFSETQ. Trimming cost V 4 bases and J 0 bases, with 17 bases left between them. CDR3 length: 16 amino acids. CDR3: CASSGGALLSSYEQYF. Partial CDR3 DNA: TGCGCCAGCAGCGGGGGGGCCCTTCTAAGCTCCTACGAG.

This clone was found many times. Sequencing ends 3 residues short of the CDR3 end; the germline J gene provides the rest. The rearrangement uses TRBV5-4 and TRBJ2-7; perhaps TRBD1 as D (5 bases). Germline lookup yields CDR1 SGHNT and CDR2 YYREEE (reference sequence). V lost 0 bases and J lost 0, with 7 bases in between. The CDR3 loop spans 14 amino acids. CDR3 region: CASSLDQGSYEQYF. The CDR3 DNA, read in part, is TGTGCCAGCAGCTTGGACCAGGGCTCCTACGAG. Filled out from reference TRBV5-4 and TRBJ2-7, the complete variable domain reads ETGVTQSPTHLIKTRGQQVTLRCSSQSGHNTVSWYQQALGQGPQFIFQYYREEENGRGNFPPRFSGLQFPNYSSELNVNALELDDSALYLCASSLDQGSYEQYFGPGTRLTVT.

This clone appeared many times. The read ends 3 residues early relative to the CDR3; the germline J gene fills the gap. The chain links TRBV5-4 to TRBJ2-3; D remains ambiguous. The CDR3 is 14 residues long. Germline CDR1 SGHNT, CDR2 YYREEE (reference sequence). V was cut by 0 bases and J by 1 base, with 6 bases left in between. Partial CDR3 DNA: TGTGCCAGCAGCTTGGGGCTAGGCACAGATACG. Encoded protein: CASSLGLGTDT. The entire CDR3 protein is CASSLGLGTDTQYF. The complete variable domain, with remaining parts taken from reference TRBV5-4 and TRBJ2-3, reads ETGVTQSPTHLIKTRGQQVTLRCSSQSGHNTVSWYQQALGQGPQFIFQYYREEENGRGNFPPRFSGLQFPNYSSELNVNALELDDSALYLCASSLGLGTDTQYFGPGTRLTVL.

This clone was detected ten times or more. The CDR3 is CASSLGSGTQNEQFF. The CDR3 DNA, read in part, is TGTGCCAGCAGCTTAGGCTCCGGGACTCAAAATGAG. The chain uses TRBV7-3 and TRBJ2-1; TRBD2 is a possible D gene (6 bases). The read falls 3 residues short of the CDR3 end, and the missing part is taken from the germline J gene. V lost 2 bases and J 7 bases, leaving 15 bases between the germline ends. Germline V gene lookup returns CDR1 SGHTA and CDR2 FQGTGA. This CDR3 region has 15 residues.

This clone was counted at least ten times. With the read ending 3 residues before the CDR3 end, the germline J gene is used to fill in that end. This chain joins TRBV14 and TRBJ2-7, with 9 bases matching TRBD1. V lost 4 bases and J lost 4; bases outside the gene matches: 8. Germline V CDR1 and CDR2: SGHDN, FVKESK. The CDR3 sequence is 15 residues long. This chain's CDR3 is CASSLRTGVDYEQYF. CDR3 DNA (partial): TGTGCCAGCAGCCTCCGGACAGGGGTTGATTACGAG.

This clone showed up many times. The read stops 3 residues short of the end of the CDR3; the missing end is completed from the germline J gene. The chain couples TRBV28 to TRBJ1-2; D not resolved. The CDR3 loop spans 11 amino acids. Germline V gene sequence: CDR1 MDHEN, CDR2 SYDVKM. Partial CDR3 DNA: TGTGCCAGCAGTTTACTCGGGGGC. Amino acids: CASSLLGG. The whole CDR3 sequence reads CASSLLGGYTF.

This clone has at least ten counts. The CDR3 end lies 3 residues beyond the end of the read and is filled in from the germline J gene. The V and J genes are TRBV5-1 and TRBJ2-7; 10 bases align to TRBD1. Trimming removed 6 bases from V and 6 bases from J; junction bases left unmatched: 6. CDR1 and CDR2 (germline): SGHRS, YFSETQ. This CDR3 is built from 13 residues. The sequenced part of the CDR3 DNA is TGCGCCAGCAAGGGGACAGGGGCGATCGAG. It translates to CASKGTGAIE. The full CDR3 reads CASKGTGAIEQYF. Based on the CDR3 plus reference TRBV5-1 and TRBJ2-7, the full variable domain is KAGVTQTPRYLIKTRGQQVTLSCSPISGHRSVSWYQQTPGQGLQFLFEYFSETQRNKGNFPGRFSGRQFSNSRSEMNVSTLELGDSALYLCASKGTGAIEQYFGPGTRLTVT.

Many counts were recorded for this clone. The CDR3 extends 3 residues past the end of the read, so its final part is completed from the germline J gene. V is TRBV15 and J is TRBJ2-5; D is uncertain. The CDR3 runs 15 residues. V lost 0 bases and J lost 2, with 10 bases in between. From germline, CDR1 is LNHNV and CDR2 YYDKDF (reference sequence). CDR3 DNA (partial): TGTGCCACCAGCAGAGATAACACCCCACAAGAGACC. This sequence encodes CATSRDNTPQET. The full CDR3 is CATSRDNTPQETQYF.

This clone appeared many times. Read sequence stops 3 residues before the CDR3 end, and the germline J gene provides the missing end. This chain uses TRBV20-1 with TRBJ2-7; tentatively, D is TRBD2 (7 bases). The CDR3 is 14 residues long. The V end was cut by 6 bases, the J end by 2 bases, with 17 bases between. Germline V lookup: CDR1 DFQATT, CDR2 SNEGSKA (reference sequence). The CDR3 loop reads CSARGGHQAYEQYF. The sequenced part of the CDR3 DNA is TGCAGTGCGAGGGGGGGGCATCAAGCCTACGAG.

This clone was observed at least ten times. The CDR3 end falls 3 residues outside the read, so it is completed with the germline J gene. This chain links TRBV6-1 with TRBJ1-2; D unclear. Germline CDR1 and CDR2: MNHNS and SASEGT. The CDR3 loop spans 13 amino acids. V dropped 2 bases and J dropped 2 bases, with 6 bases sitting between them. The CDR3 protein is CASSETVNYGYTF. The sequenced CDR3 bases are TGTGCCAGCAGTGAAACAGTCAACTATGGC.

There are a few counts of this clone. The read comes to an end 3 residues before the CDR3 does, leaving the germline J gene to fill in the end. This chain uses TRBV7-3 with TRBJ1-2, with a weak D call TRBD1 (6 bases). Germline CDR1 is SGHTA and CDR2 is FQGTGA. The CDR3 spans 16 residues. This CDR3 is CASSLTDRPSTDTYTF. Partial CDR3 DNA: TGTGCCAGCAGCTTAACGGACAGACCTAGCACAGATACC.

This clone was seen many times. The sequenced fragment ends 3 residues before the CDR3 boundary, so the rest is inferred from the germline J gene. The rearrangement joins TRBV29-1 to TRBJ2-7; 8 bases map to TRBD2. CDR3 length: 14 amino acids. The V and J ends lost 6 bases and 0 bases, in that order; junction bases with no gene match: 7. Per germline, CDR1 SQVTM and CDR2 ANQGSEA. The covered CDR3 bases are TGCAGCGTAGCTAGCGGGTCGACCTCCTACGAG. This gives the protein CSVASGSTSYE. The CDR3 in its entirety is CSVASGSTSYEQYF.

This clone was seen many times. From the germline J gene comes the end of the CDR3, since the read stops 3 residues before it. J is TRBJ2-7 and V is TRBV20-1; 10 bases agree with TRBD2. The germline gives CDR1 DFQATT, CDR2 SNEGSKA (reference sequence). With V trimmed by 1 base and J by 5 bases, 5 bases remained unmatched. This CDR3 comprises 14 residues. CDR3 bases read: TGCAGTGCTAGAGCTAGCGGGAGTATGAACGAG. This translates into CSARASGSMNE. The complete CDR3 reads CSARASGSMNEQYF.

This clone was detected ten times or more. CDR3 bases read: TGTGCCAGCAGCTCTAGCGGGGGTTCCTACAATGAG. Protein: CASSSSGGSYNE. The whole CDR3 sequence reads CASSSSGGSYNEQFF. The genes are TRBV13 and TRBJ2-1, with TRBD2 matching over 10 bases. The read ends 3 residues shy of where the CDR3 ends; the end is completed using the germline J gene. From germline, CDR1 is PRHDT and CDR2 FYEKMQ (reference sequence). This CDR3 region has 15 residues. V lost 4 bases, J lost 1 base, and 1 base stayed unmatched.

This clone was observed at least ten times. The CDR3 end is not reached by the read, which stops 3 residues before it; the germline J gene fills it in. The chain links TRBV7-3 to TRBJ1-1; D is perhaps TRBD1 (6 bases). The CDR3 spans 15 residues. Germline V gene data show CDR1 as SGHTA and CDR2 as FQGTGA. The ends were cut back, 0 bases at V and 3 bases at J, with 11 bases in the middle. This chain's CDR3 is CASSLTGGKDTEAFF. Partial CDR3 DNA: TGTGCCAGCAGCTTAACTGGGGGCAAAGACACTGAA.

This clone came up many times. With the read ending 3 residues before the CDR3 end, the germline J gene is used to fill in that end. The rearrangement uses TRBV20-1 and TRBJ2-1, with 9 bases matching TRBD2. This CDR3 region has 16 residues. The ends lost 6 bases at V and 9 bases at J; junction bases unmatched: 18. The germline V gene encodes CDR1 DFQATT and CDR2 SNEGSKA (reference sequence). The part of the CDR3 DNA that was read is TGCAGTGCGCCCCCAGTAGCGGGAGAAGGCTGGCGTGAG. It yields the protein CSAPPVAGEGWRE. The CDR3, in full, reads CSAPPVAGEGWREQFF.

This clone was seen ten or more times. The read ends 3 residues shy of where the CDR3 ends; the end is completed using the germline J gene. The rearrangement links TRBV18 to TRBJ2-1; D gene ambiguous. V dropped 3 bases and J dropped 5 bases, with 8 bases sitting between them. Germline CDR1 is KGHSH and CDR2 is LQKENI. This CDR3 contains 13 residues. CDR3: CASSPALNNEQFF. Incomplete CDR3 DNA: TGTGCCAGCTCACCTGCGCTAAACAATGAG.

This clone was counted many times. The missing CDR3 end, 3 residues past where the read stops, is filled in from the germline J gene. The chain employs TRBV20-1 and TRBJ1-5; possible D gene TRBD1, 5 bases. CDR3 length equals 17 residues. V was shortened by 6 bases and J by 1 base, with 22 bases between the two germline ends. CDR1 and CDR2 (germline): DFQATT, SNEGSKA (reference sequence). The CDR3 DNA, read in part, is TGCAGTGCCACCCCCGGGGGACTACGTGGGAGCAATCAGCCC. Its protein is CSATPGGLRGSNQP. The complete CDR3 reads CSATPGGLRGSNQPQHF.

The sample holds a few counts of this clone. Sequencing ends 3 residues short of the CDR3 end; the germline J gene provides the rest. The rearrangement uses TRBV18 and TRBJ1-4, with 8 bases identical to TRBD1. Germline-derived CDR1 and CDR2 are KGHSH and LQKENI. Trimming cost V 1 base and J 5 bases; bases outside gene matches: 3. This CDR3 has 15 amino acids. The CDR3 bases that were read are TGTGCCAGCTCACCACGGACAGGGCCAAATGAAAAA. Translation: CASSPRTGPNEK. The entire CDR3 reads CASSPRTGPNEKLFF.

With regard to this clone: The DNA ends 3 residues before the CDR3 does, and the rest of the CDR3 is filled in from the germline J gene. This chain uses TRBV7-3 with TRBJ1-2; 7 bases are shared with TRBD1. The CDR3 spans 15 residues. From germline, CDR1 is SGHTA and CDR2 FQGTGA. The sequenced part of the CDR3 DNA is TGTGCCAGCAGCGAACGACAGGGCCGCACAGATACC. This encodes CASSERQGRTDT. Given in full, the CDR3 is CASSERQGRTDTYTF.

This clone was detected ten times or more. The missing CDR3 end, 3 residues past where the read stops, is filled in from the germline J gene. The chain has TRBV20-1 and TRBJ1-4, with TRBD1 matching 8 bases. CDR1 DFQATT and CDR2 SNEGSKA come from the germline V gene (reference sequence). This CDR3 has 12 residues. The junction had 4 bases not matched to a gene; V was cut back by 5 bases and J by 8 bases. CDR3 DNA (partial): TGCAGTGCTGGGACAGGACAGGAAAAA. It yields the protein CSAGTGQEK. In full, the CDR3 is CSAGTGQEKLFF.

This clone was found many times. The read ends 3 residues shy of where the CDR3 ends; the end is completed using the germline J gene. The V and J genes are TRBV6-1 and TRBJ2-3; D is ambiguous. The V gene's germline CDR1 is MNHNS and CDR2 SASEGT. The CDR3 covers 15 residues. Trimming removed 0 bases at V and 2 bases at J, with 9 bases between. The DNA read from the CDR3 is TGTGCCAGCAGTGAAGCCCCGAGCCCCACAGATACG. Translated: CASSEAPSPTDT. The entire CDR3 is CASSEAPSPTDTQYF.

This clone has just a few counts. CDR3 bases read: TGTGCCAGCAGCCCCCAGCAGGGCGGGGACACC. The encoded protein is CASSPQQGGDT. The whole CDR3 sequence is CASSPQQGGDTIYF. The rearrangement joins TRBV7-9 to TRBJ1-3; TRBD1 might be the D (5 bases). The read ends 3 residues shy of where the CDR3 ends; the end is completed using the germline J gene. CDR3 length: 14 residues. In germline, CDR1 is SEHNR, CDR2 FQNEAQ (reference sequence). V was pared by 5 bases and J by 8 bases, with 16 bases between.